Each of the 28 T cell receptor beta chains below was sequenced from the same sample in a study of shared clonotypes between healthy human individuals. Sequencing used immunoSEQ multiplex PCR; TCRdb keeps in-frame clones, though not all of them. The table has about 980,000 clones, over 60% seen once. Sequenced sample: memory CD4+ T cells sorted from blood. Sample subset: CD45RA-negative fraction. The origin of the receptors is a man younger than 35 in good health.

V is TRBV6-6 and J is TRBJ1-3; D is possibly TRBD1 (5 bases). V lost 0 bases and J lost 6, with 6 bases in between. CDR1 is MNHNY, CDR2 SVGAGI, per germline (reference sequence). The CDR3 has 13 amino acids. This CDR3 reads CASSYSGVNTIYF. CDR3 coding DNA: TGTGCCAGCAGTTACTCGGGGGTAAACACCATATATTTT.

This chain joins TRBV18 and TRBJ1-5; D remains unclear. Trimming stripped 6 bases from V and 0 bases from J, with 9 bases between. CDR1 KGHSH and CDR2 LQKENI come from the germline V gene. The CDR3 contains 14 residues. The chain's CDR3 is CASSREISNQPQHF. The DNA for the CDR3 is TGTGCCAGCTCCCGGGAAATTAGCAATCAGCCCCAGCATTTT.

The V call is TRBV5-1, the J call TRBJ1-1; TRBD1 might be the D (6 bases). Germline V gene lookup returns CDR1 SGHRS and CDR2 YFSETQ. This CDR3 region has 16 residues. Trimming removed 0 bases from V and 4 bases from J, with 16 bases in between. CDR3 protein: CASSLALTGKGTEAFF. The CDR3 bases are TGCGCCAGCAGCTTGGCCCTCACAGGGAAGGGCACTGAAGCTTTCTTT.

In this sample, this clone turned up a few times. V and J are TRBV11-2 and TRBJ1-5; D perhaps matches TRBD1 (5 bases). Germline V gene lookup returns CDR1 SGHAT and CDR2 FQNNGV. The CDR3 is made up of 16 amino acids. The germline V and J ends were trimmed by 2 bases and 2 bases, with 13 bases remaining between them. Here the CDR3 DNA reads TGTGCCAGCAGCTTACAGGGAGGGTTTGGCAATCAGCCCCAGCATTTT. Its protein is CASSLQGGFGNQPQHF.

The chain uses TRBV19 and TRBJ2-7; 12 bases agree with TRBD2. The V segment lost 4 bases and the J segment 6 bases; nucleotides outside the gene matches: 4. Germline V lookup: CDR1 LNHDA, CDR2 SQIVND (reference sequence). The CDR3 loop spans 14 amino acids. In DNA form, the CDR3 reads TGTGCCAGTAGTAAGGAGGGACTAGCGGGCGAGCAGTACTTC. Its protein is CASSKEGLAGEQYF.

The chain links TRBV9 to TRBJ2-7, with 9 bases that match TRBD1. The CDR3 sequence is 17 residues long. The trim removed 1 base at V and 5 bases at J, leaving 13 bases unmatched. Germline CDR1 reads SGDLS; CDR2 reads YYNGEE. The DNA of the CDR3 is TGTGCCAGCAGCGTAAAACCCACTACAGGGGGCGGCGACGAGCAGTACTTC. Protein product: CASSVKPTTGGGDEQYF.

The chain joins TRBV30 to TRBJ1-5, with D unclear. The CDR3 loop spans 13 amino acids. Germline CDR1 GTSNPN, CDR2 SVGIG (reference sequence). V was cut by 1 base and J by 4 bases, with 8 bases left in between. Written as DNA, the CDR3 is TGTGCCTGGAGTGGGACTCATAATCAGCCCCAGCATTTT. It translates to CAWSGTHNQPQHF.

The chain combines TRBV11-2 with TRBJ2-7, with 8 bases identical to TRBD1. The V gene end was trimmed by 3 bases and the J gene end by 2 bases; junction bases not matched to a gene: 3. This CDR3 region has 14 residues. Germline V gene lookup returns CDR1 SGHAT and CDR2 FQNNGV. For the CDR3, the DNA is TGTGCCAGCAGCTTGGGACAGGCCCCCTACGAGCAGTACTTC. Amino acids: CASSLGQAPYEQYF.

The rearrangement uses TRBV7-8 and TRBJ2-1, with D tentatively TRBD1 (6 bases). The germline V gene encodes CDR1 SGHVS and CDR2 FQNEAQ. The length of the CDR3 is 15 residues. V was shortened by 1 base and J by 15 bases, with 22 bases between the two germline ends. This chain's CDR3 is CASSLGQGHAERRFF. CDR3 nucleotide sequence: TGTGCCAGCAGCTTAGGGCAGGGGCACGCCGAAAGGCGGTTCTTC.

By share, this clone ranks as medium-sized. The rearrangement joins TRBV7-2 to TRBJ1-1; D unclear. CDR3 size: 12 residues. From germline, CDR1 is SGHTA and CDR2 FQGNSA. Between the trimmed V and J ends, which lost 1 base and 7 bases, there was a span of 7 bases. The CDR3 sequence is CASSLDGGEAFF. CDR3 coding DNA: TGTGCCAGCAGCTTAGATGGCGGTGAAGCTTTCTTT.

In this sample, this clone turned up a few times. V and J are TRBV6-6 and TRBJ1-1, with TRBD1 as a possible D gene (5 bases). Germline lookup yields CDR1 MNHNY and CDR2 SVGAGI (reference sequence). The CDR3 length is 13 residues. Trimming left V 9 bases short and J 3 bases short, with 14 bases between. Written as DNA, the CDR3 is TGTGCCAGTAGGGGCAGGGAGTACACTGAAGCTTTCTTT. This codes for CASRGREYTEAFF.

The chain is built from TRBV6-1 and TRBJ2-5; 10 nucleotides line up with TRBD2. The CDR3 length is 15 residues. Germline CDR1 MNHNS, CDR2 SASEGT. The ends lost 6 bases at V and 1 base at J; junction bases unmatched: 5. The CDR3 DNA is TGTGCCAGCAGGTTAGCGGGGGGTCCCCAAGAGACCCAGTACTTC. Its protein is CASRLAGGPQETQYF.

With regard to this clone: This specimen includes other DNA sequences encoding the same CDR3. The chain employs TRBV18 and TRBJ1-3; no clear D. This CDR3 contains 15 residues. V was clipped by 3 bases and J by 1 base, with 10 bases between them. From germline, CDR1 is KGHSH and CDR2 LQKENI. Here the CDR3 reads CASSPESSSGNTIYF. As DNA, the CDR3 is TGTGCCAGCTCACCCGAGTCCAGTTCTGGAAACACCATATATTTT.

The chain couples TRBV9 to TRBJ2-3, with D hard to call. Trimming left V 3 bases short and J 2 bases short, with 13 bases between. Germline lookup yields CDR1 SGDLS and CDR2 YYNGEE. CDR3 length equals 15 residues. The CDR3: CASSAVYRSTDTQYF. The CDR3, as DNA: TGTGCCAGCAGCGCGGTTTACCGGTCCACAGATACGCAGTATTTT.

The chain recombines TRBV18 with TRBJ2-7; 8 bases align to TRBD1. The CDR3 runs 16 residues. V dropped 4 bases and J dropped 7; count of bases not matched to a gene: 15. Germline values: CDR1 KGHSH, CDR2 LQKENI. This chain's CDR3 is CASSLEDRGRVAEQYF. CDR3 DNA: TGTGCCAGCTCACTCGAAGACAGGGGACGGGTCGCGGAGCAGTACTTC.

The chain is built from TRBV19 and TRBJ2-5; D possibly corresponds to TRBD1 (6 bases). CDR3 length equals 15 residues. The germline V gene encodes CDR1 LNHDA and CDR2 SQIVND (reference sequence). The germline V and J ends were trimmed by 4 bases and 5 bases, with 17 bases remaining between them. This chain's CDR3 is CASSTRSRGGETQYF. CDR3 nucleotides: TGTGCCAGTAGTACTAGGTCCAGGGGTGGGGAGACCCAGTACTTC.

This clone appeared a few times. The CDR3 DNA reads TGTGCCAGCAGTAGAACAGGGATCACTGAAGCTTTCTTT. Translation: CASSRTGITEAFF. This chain connects TRBV9 to TRBJ1-1; D possibly corresponds to TRBD1 (6 bases). CDR1 is SGDLS, CDR2 YYNGEE, per germline. CDR3 size: 13 residues. V was pared by 5 bases and J by 4 bases, with 12 bases between.

This chain connects TRBV19 to TRBJ2-3; 8 nucleotides line up with TRBD2. This CDR3 region has 16 residues. Germline V gene data show CDR1 as LNHDA and CDR2 as SQIVND (reference sequence). With 5 bases clipped from V and 0 bases from J, the junction kept 7 bases outside the gene matches. CDR3 nucleotide sequence: TGTGCCAGTAGTCGGCTAGCGGGCTTAAGCACAGATACGCAGTATTTT. It specifies CASSRLAGLSTDTQYF.

The CDR3 protein is CASSQTDSSYNSPLHF. For the CDR3, the DNA is TGCGCCAGCAGCCAGACCGACAGCTCCTATAATTCACCCCTCCACTTT. The chain combines TRBV5-1 with TRBJ1-6; TRBD1 is a possible D gene (5 bases). The V gene lost 4 bases and the J gene lost 0 bases, with 11 bases spanning the gap. This CDR3 is built from 16 residues. Per germline, CDR1 SGHRS and CDR2 YFSETQ.

The genes are TRBV5-8 and TRBJ1-5, with D uncertain. The ends were cut back, 4 bases at V and 2 bases at J, with 10 bases in the middle. CDR1 SGHTS and CDR2 YDEGEE come from the germline V gene. The CDR3 contains 14 residues. CDR3: CASSNWGGNQPQHF. The CDR3 DNA is TGTGCCAGCAGCAACTGGGGTGGCAATCAGCCCCAGCATTTT.

With regard to this clone: Other DNA sequences in this sample translate to the same CDR3. The chain links TRBV6-6 to TRBJ2-7, with TRBD1 as a possible D gene (5 bases). The germline V gene encodes CDR1 MNHNY and CDR2 SVGAGI (reference sequence). V lost 0 bases to trimming and J lost 2 bases, with 8 bases between them. This CDR3 comprises 14 residues. CDR3 in DNA: TGTGCCAGCAGTTACTCTGCAGGGCCCTACGAGCAGTACTTC. It is translated as CASSYSAGPYEQYF.

This chain joins TRBV7-9 and TRBJ2-7; D gene unclear. Germline CDR1 reads SEHNR; CDR2 reads FQNEAQ (reference sequence). Trimming left V 2 bases short and J 4 bases short, with 6 bases between. The CDR3 runs to 12 residues. The CDR3 nucleotides are TGTGCCAGCAGCTTAATGAATTACGAGCAGTACTTC. Protein: CASSLMNYEQYF.

This chain connects TRBV11-2 to TRBJ2-5, with 10 bases lining up with TRBD2. J gave up 2 bases and V 1 base, and 4 bases lay outside the gene matches. The CDR3 is made up of 16 amino acids. The germline V gene has CDR1 SGHAT and CDR2 FQNNGV. DNA for the CDR3: TGTGCCAGCAGCTTAGCCCTAGCGGGAGCACAAGAGACCCAGTACTTC. Residues: CASSLALAGAQETQYF.

J is TRBJ1-3 and V is TRBV2; maybe TRBD1 (6 bases). Trimming took 6 bases from V and 1 from J, leaving 16 bases between them. The CDR3 is made up of 16 amino acids. Germline V gene data show CDR1 as SNHLY and CDR2 as FYNNEI. CDR3 nucleotides: TGTGCCAGCAGCGCTTCCCCTACAGGGTCTGGAAACACCATATATTTT. Protein product: CASSASPTGSGNTIYF. Together with reference TRBV2 and TRBJ1-3, the CDR3 gives the full variable domain: EPEVTQTPSHQVTQMGQEVILRCVPISNHLYFYWYRQILGQKVEFLVSFYNNEISEKSEIFDDQFSVERPDGSNFTLKIRSTKLEDSAMYFCASSASPTGSGNTIYFGEGSWLTVV.

J is TRBJ1-3 and V is TRBV10-3; 7 bases map to TRBD1. V dropped 11 bases and J dropped 9; count of bases not matched to a gene: 7. Germline-derived CDR1 and CDR2 are ENHRY and SYGVKD. This CDR3 is built from 11 residues. The DNA for the CDR3 is TGTGCCGTAGGACAGGTCGGCACCATATATTTT. Protein: CAVGQVGTIYF.

As regards this clone: Other nucleotide sequences in the sample specify the same CDR3. The V gene is TRBV7-2, the J gene TRBJ1-3; no reliable D call. Per the germline V gene, CDR1 is SGHTA and CDR2 is FQGNSA. Trimming left V 1 base short and J 4 bases short, with 5 bases between. CDR3 length: 13 residues. Here the CDR3 reads CASSLGGGNTIYF. The CDR3 coding sequence is TGTGCCAGCAGCTTAGGCGGCGGAAACACCATATATTTT.

This chain uses TRBV2 with TRBJ2-5; D assignment may be TRBD1 or TRBD2 (5 bases each). The germline V gene has CDR1 SNHLY and CDR2 FYNNEI. Trimming cost V 6 bases and J 5 bases, with 7 bases left between them. CDR3 length: 11 residues. Here the CDR3 reads CASRGTETQYF. The CDR3 DNA reads as TGTGCCAGCAGGGGGACGGAGACCCAGTACTTC.

V usage is TRBV29-1 and J usage is TRBJ1-2; D unresolved. CDR3 size: 15 residues. Deletions cut 8 bases from V and 8 bases from J, with 27 bases between. Per the germline V gene, CDR1 is SQVTM and CDR2 is ANQGSEA. The CDR3 is CSQFTRHQGMVGYTF. In nucleotides, the CDR3 is TGCAGCCAATTCACTCGGCACCAAGGTATGGTGGGCTACACCTTC.